The 22 T cell receptor beta chains in this list originate from one sample, sequenced in a study of blood T cell repertoires in COVID-19. Only in-frame clones appear in the TCRdb table, and some are missing; sequencing was by immunoSEQ multiplex PCR. Of some 160,000 clones listed, about 82% are singletons. The sample comprised PBMCs or T cells enriched from blood (not recorded which). The origin of the receptors is a woman between 40 and 55 years old who had recovered from COVID-19.

The chain uses TRBV11-3 and TRBJ2-1; weak D call: TRBD2 (6 bases). V lost 5 bases, J lost 1 base, and 12 bases lay in between. Germline values: CDR1 SGHNT, CDR2 YENEEA. The CDR3 is 15 residues long. The CDR3 sequence is CASSTRSGSYNEQFF. The CDR3 DNA reads TGTGCCAGCAGCACGCGTAGCGGATCCTACAATGAGCAGTTCTTC.

This sequence joins TRBV19 and TRBJ1-2; weak D call: TRBD1 (5 bases). Germline lookup yields CDR1 LNHDA and CDR2 SQIVND (reference sequence). This CDR3 spans 13 amino acids. Trimming shortened V by 5 bases and J by 4 bases, and 11 bases separated the two germline ends. The CDR3 region has the DNA TGTGCCAGTAGTTTGAAGGGGATCTATGGCTACACCTTC. Residues: CASSLKGIYGYTF.

In regard to this clone: The sample has other DNA sequences that encode this CDR3 too. The J gene is TRBJ2-7, the V gene TRBV4-1, with 12 positions matching TRBD2. CDR1 is MGHRA, CDR2 YSYEKL, per germline. The CDR3 has 16 amino acids. The V and J ends lost 0 bases and 0 bases, in that order; junction bases with no gene match: 0. As DNA, the CDR3 is TGCGCCAGCAGCCAAGAGGGACTAGCGGGCTCCTACGAGCAGTACTTC. This encodes CASSQEGLAGSYEQYF.

The V gene is TRBV11-2, the J gene TRBJ2-1; 15 bases fit TRBD2. The CDR3 runs to 17 residues. Germline CDR1 reads SGHAT; CDR2 reads FQNNGV. Trimming at V came to 5 bases and at J to 3 bases, leaving 5 bases not matched to a gene. The CDR3, as DNA: TGTGCCAGCAGCCTACTGGGACTAGCGGGGGGCTACAATGAGCAGTTCTTC. Translating it yields CASSLLGLAGGYNEQFF.

This sequence joins TRBV2 and TRBJ1-2; D not resolved. V lost 6 bases and J lost 6, with 14 bases in between. Germline V gene data show CDR1 as SNHLY and CDR2 as FYNNEI. The CDR3 extends over 13 amino acids. This CDR3 is CASRREISDGYTF. The CDR3 coding sequence is TGTGCCAGCAGGAGAGAGATATCTGATGGCTACACCTTC.

The J gene is TRBJ1-2, the V gene TRBV30, with 7 bases that match TRBD1. CDR1 and CDR2 (germline): GTSNPN, SVGIG (reference sequence). The CDR3 extends over 13 amino acids. The trim removed 4 bases at V and 2 bases at J, leaving 4 bases unmatched. In nucleotides, the CDR3 is TGTGCCTGGAACAGGGGACCCAACTATGGCTACACCTTC. Encoded protein: CAWNRGPNYGYTF.

This chain joins TRBV3-1 (or the pseudogene TRBV3-2) and TRBJ1-6; possibly TRBD1 for D (6 bases). Germline V gene data show CDR1 as LGHDT and CDR2 as YNNKEL (reference sequence). Deletions cut 4 bases from V and 10 bases from J, with 14 bases between. The CDR3 has 14 amino acids. CDR3 DNA: TGTGCCAGCAGCCGACGGGACACTGGGTCACCCCTCCACTTT. Its translation is CASSRRDTGSPLHF.

This chain links TRBV15 with TRBJ1-5; 10 bases fit TRBD1. The CDR3 is made up of 16 amino acids. Germline V gene sequence: CDR1 LNHNV, CDR2 YYDKDF (reference sequence). With 5 bases clipped from V and 2 bases from J, the junction kept 6 bases outside the gene matches. The CDR3 sequence is CATSSQDRGGNQPQHF. CDR3 nucleotides: TGTGCCACCAGCTCCCAGGACAGGGGGGGCAATCAGCCCCAGCATTTT.

The chain links TRBV11-3 to TRBJ1-3; 8 nucleotides agree with TRBD1. The CDR3 length is 19 residues. CDR1 and CDR2 from the germline V gene are SGHNT and YENEEA. After removal of 0 bases from V and 0 bases from J, the junction contained 10 bases not matched to a gene. This CDR3 reads CASSLEKPRGLSSGNTIYF. The CDR3 DNA sequence: TGTGCCAGCAGCTTAGAAAAACCCAGGGGGCTAAGCTCTGGAAACACCATATATTTT.

This chain joins TRBV7-9 and TRBJ1-4; 11 bases agree with TRBD1. The CDR3 totals 14 residues. V lost 6 bases to trimming and J lost 7 bases; unmatched junction nucleotides: 4. Germline lookup yields CDR1 SEHNR and CDR2 FQNEAQ (reference sequence). The DNA of the CDR3 is TGTGCCAGCAGAAGGACAGGGGGCTTTGAAAAACTGTTTTTT. It is translated as CASRRTGGFEKLFF.

The rearrangement joins TRBV7-2 to TRBJ2-7, with 7 bases lining up with TRBD2. The J segment lost 6 bases and the V segment lost 5 bases, leaving 7 bases of the junction unmatched. Looked up from germline, CDR1 is SGHTA and CDR2 is FQGNSA. CDR3 length: 13 residues. The CDR3 bases are TGTGCCAGCAGCCTTGGGAGGGGCGCCGAGCAGTACTTC. This gives the protein CASSLGRGAEQYF.

This clone occurred once. CDR3 nucleotide sequence: TGTGCCACCGGCGGGGGCTGGGACACTGAAGCTTTCTTT. It translates to CATGGGWDTEAFF. V and J are TRBV11-2 and TRBJ1-1, with D perhaps TRBD1 (6 bases). The length of the CDR3 is 13 residues. Trimming removed 10 bases at V and 3 bases at J, with 15 bases between. The germline CDR1 and CDR2 sequences are SGHAT and FQNNGV.

This clone was counted a single time. This CDR3 reads CASSPPGGNTEAFF. CDR3 DNA sequence: TGTGCCAGCTCACCACCGGGGGGGAACACTGAAGCTTTCTTT. This rearrangement joins TRBV18 to TRBJ1-1, with D possibly being TRBD1 (5 bases). CDR3 size: 14 residues. Germline assignment: CDR1 KGHSH and CDR2 LQKENI. Trimming left V 0 bases short and J 1 base short, with 6 bases between.

This clone was seen only once. The rearrangement joins TRBV5-5 to TRBJ1-6; D is undetermined. This CDR3 is 18 amino acids long. Trimming stripped 0 bases from V and 2 bases from J, with 15 bases between. Germline CDR1 is SGHKS and CDR2 is YYEKEE (reference sequence). CDR3 protein: CASSLEESNSPYNSPLHF. In DNA form, the CDR3 reads TGTGCCAGCAGCTTGGAGGAGAGTAACTCACCCTATAATTCACCCCTCCACTTT.

This rearrangement joins TRBV27 to TRBJ2-5; TRBD2 matches 9 bases. The ends lost 4 bases at V and 0 bases at J; junction bases unmatched: 9. The CDR3 extends over 17 amino acids. CDR1 is MNHEY and CDR2 is SMNVEV in the germline V gene (reference sequence). CDR3: CASSSPPSGTNQETQYF. In DNA form, the CDR3 reads TGTGCCAGCAGTTCCCCCCCTAGCGGGACTAACCAAGAGACCCAGTACTTC.

The chain recombines TRBV27 with TRBJ1-1; 10 bases map to TRBD1. Germline CDR1 is MNHEY and CDR2 is SMNVEV (reference sequence). The CDR3 has 15 amino acids. V trimming: 5 bases; J trimming: 4 bases; junction bases outside the gene matches: 7. The CDR3 is CASSTLDRGLTEAFF. The CDR3 DNA reads as TGTGCCAGCAGTACCCTCGACAGGGGGCTCACTGAAGCTTTCTTT.

The rearrangement joins TRBV4-2 to TRBJ1-4; TRBD1 aligns across 8 bases. This CDR3 is 15 amino acids long. Per germline, CDR1 LGHNA and CDR2 YNFKEQ. J lost 7 bases, V lost 0 bases, and 4 bases had no gene match. The CDR3 loop reads CASSQDGRGREKLFF. The DNA of the CDR3 is TGTGCCAGCAGCCAAGATGGCAGGGGGCGTGAAAAACTGTTTTTT.

V gene TRBV7-2 combines with J gene TRBJ2-7; D gene ambiguous. The germline CDR1 and CDR2 sequences are SGHTA and FQGNSA. This CDR3 is 13 amino acids long. V dropped 8 bases and J dropped 4 bases, with 15 bases sitting between them. CDR3: CASRPPSVYEQYF. As DNA, the CDR3 is TGTGCCAGCCGCCCCCCCAGCGTATACGAGCAGTACTTC. The full variable domain, in which reference TRBV7-2 and TRBJ2-7 provide the parts outside the CDR3, is GAGVSQSPSNKVTEKGKDVELRCDPISGHTALYWYRQSLGQGLEFLIYFQGNSAPDKSGLPSDRFSAERTGGSVSTLTIQRTQQEDSAVYLCASRPPSVYEQYFGPGTRLTVT.

V usage is TRBV30 and J usage is TRBJ1-5, with 7 bases fitting TRBD1. Germline V gives CDR1 GTSNPN, CDR2 SVGIG (reference sequence). Trimming at V came to 7 bases and at J to 2 bases, leaving 5 bases not matched to a gene. The CDR3 extends over 13 amino acids. Written as DNA, the CDR3 is TGTGCCTTTCGACAGGGTGGCAATCAGCCCCAGCATTTT. It is translated as CAFRQGGNQPQHF.

The chain recombines TRBV27 with TRBJ2-7, with 13 bases that match TRBD2. This CDR3 is built from 16 residues. V was pared by 1 base and J by 7 bases, with 7 bases of the junction left unmatched. Germline CDR1 reads MNHEY; CDR2 reads SMNVEV (reference sequence). The CDR3 region has the DNA TGTGCCAGCAGTTTATTACTAGCGGGAGGGCCAGGGGAGCAGTACTTC. Translated, it gives CASSLLLAGGPGEQYF.

This chain links TRBV6-1 with TRBJ1-2, with 7 nucleotides matching TRBD1. The CDR3 consists of 16 residues. The ends lost 4 bases at V and 4 bases at J; junction bases unmatched: 12. CDR1 is MNHNS and CDR2 is SASEGT in the germline V gene. CDR3 loop: CASSVMSGGTPYGYTF. CDR3 nucleotide sequence: TGTGCCAGCAGTGTAATGTCAGGGGGAACTCCCTATGGCTACACCTTC.

The CDR3 spells CASSVESFTEAFF. In nucleotides, the CDR3 is TGTGCCAGCAGCGTAGAGAGTTTCACTGAAGCTTTCTTT. This sequence joins TRBV9 and TRBJ1-1; D is unresolved. Trimming stripped 0 bases from V and 4 bases from J, with 7 bases between. CDR3 size: 13 residues. From germline, CDR1 is SGDLS and CDR2 YYNGEE.